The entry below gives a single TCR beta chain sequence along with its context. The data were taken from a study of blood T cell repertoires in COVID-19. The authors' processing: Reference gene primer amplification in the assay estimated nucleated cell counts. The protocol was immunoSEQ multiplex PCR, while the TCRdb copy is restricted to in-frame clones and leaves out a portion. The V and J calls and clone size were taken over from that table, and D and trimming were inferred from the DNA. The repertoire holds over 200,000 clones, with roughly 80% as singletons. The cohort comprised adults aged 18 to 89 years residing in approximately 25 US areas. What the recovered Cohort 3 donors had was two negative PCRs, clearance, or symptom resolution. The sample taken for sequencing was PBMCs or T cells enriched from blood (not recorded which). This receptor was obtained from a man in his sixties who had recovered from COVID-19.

The CDR3 here is CATSDFSGLSTDTQYF. DNA for the CDR3: TGTGCCACCAGTGATTTTTCAGGGCTTAGCACAGATACGCAGTATTTT. This chain connects TRBV24-1 to TRBJ2-3, with D possibly being TRBD1 (5 bases). Trimming stripped 1 base from V and 0 bases from J, with 10 bases between. The CDR3 has 16 amino acids. Germline V gene lookup returns CDR1 KGHDR and CDR2 SFDVKD.